What follows is one T cell receptor beta chain and its context. Its antigen remains unidentified. Qualities for individual bases were not recorded, and no much larger clone is one base off. This sample is drawn from a study of blood T cell repertoires in COVID-19 (dated by TCRdb to 2018 to 2020). Study-wide context: Samples from collaborators originated in the United States, Italy and Spain and spanned both the acute and convalescent phases of COVID-19. The prospective study material was composed of cDNA or gDNA derived from T cells, B-cell-depleted T cells, or PBMCs. Deeply sampled blood TCRbeta repertoires from subjects exposed to, actively infected with, or recovered from COVID-19 were included in the dataset. A freely available public database, intended as a resource for researchers studying the immune response to SARS-CoV-2, is where the repertoires were released. The samples were drawn from two sources: the first 160 participants of the ongoing ImmuneRACE study, and 950 to 1,500 subjects contributed by 6 global collaborators. Nearly every sample came with metadata listing a de-identified subject ID, COVID-19 status, age in years and sex. Where available, HLA class I and class II types were taken from metadata supplied by the sample provider and were not determined by assay-based typing.

The CDR1 and CDR2 encoded by the germline V gene are MNHEY and SVGAGI. Trimming takes 6 bases from V and 4 bases from J, and the germline ends sit 18 bases apart. From its cysteine to its phenylalanine, the CDR3 spans 15 amino acids. The sequence is cut down to CDR3 DNA, 45 bases in frame from base 1. TCRbeta CDR3 regions were amplified from genomic DNA using the immunoSEQ Assay, a bias-controlled multiplex PCR. The study's processing was this. Nucleated cell counts per sample were estimated from amplification of reference gene primers within the assay. Sequence reads were collapsed and filtered to measure the absolute abundance of every unique TCRbeta CDR3 rearrangement. Productive Simpson clonality was computed per sample as the square root of Simpson's diversity index over productive rearrangements. TCRdb took over this immuneACCESS table, retaining in-frame rearrangements with V and J assigned. Such tables are incomplete; in checked studies, under half of the missing clones stem from an unresolved V gene, and the remainder is unexplained. The V and J calls and the clone size are those of that table, but D and trimming were determined from the DNA. The sample has around 140,000 clones on record, about nine tenths of them singletons. The top ten clones comprise 25% to 35% of the sample.

The research as a whole found: Clinical and demographic metadata were provided uncurated, with the amount varying by source and participant.

Collaborating institutions collected whole blood in K2EDTA tubes following their own protocols. For TCRbeta analysis, collaborators shipped samples in one of three forms: frozen whole blood, isolated PBMCs, or DNA extracted from either of those sample types. This TCR came from a human donor in a cohort sampled during active COVID-19. The specimen was peripheral blood. The rearrangement joined TRBV6-5 to TRBJ1-2; the D gene is perhaps TRBD1, on 6 matching bases. The DNA sequence is given as TGTGCCAGCAGGGCCACAGGGTTTGGAGGCTATGGCTACACCTTC. Translated, it gives CASRATGFGGYGYTF.